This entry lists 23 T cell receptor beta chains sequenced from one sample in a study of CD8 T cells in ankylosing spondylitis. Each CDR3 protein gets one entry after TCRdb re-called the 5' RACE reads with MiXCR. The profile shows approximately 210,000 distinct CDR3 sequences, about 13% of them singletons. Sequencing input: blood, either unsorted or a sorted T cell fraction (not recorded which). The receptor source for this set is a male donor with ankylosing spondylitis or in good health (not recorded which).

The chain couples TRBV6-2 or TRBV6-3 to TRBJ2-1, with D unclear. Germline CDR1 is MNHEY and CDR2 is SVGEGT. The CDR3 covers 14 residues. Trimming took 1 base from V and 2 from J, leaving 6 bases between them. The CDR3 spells CASSYFDTYNEQFF. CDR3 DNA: TGTGCCAGCAGTTACTTCGACACCTACAATGAGCAGTTCTTC.

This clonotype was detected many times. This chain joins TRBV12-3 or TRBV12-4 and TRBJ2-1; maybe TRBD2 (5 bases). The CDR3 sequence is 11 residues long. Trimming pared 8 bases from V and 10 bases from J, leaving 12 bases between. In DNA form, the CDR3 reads TGTGCCAGCCGAGTAGCGTGGGAGCAGTTCTTC. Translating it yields CASRVAWEQFF.

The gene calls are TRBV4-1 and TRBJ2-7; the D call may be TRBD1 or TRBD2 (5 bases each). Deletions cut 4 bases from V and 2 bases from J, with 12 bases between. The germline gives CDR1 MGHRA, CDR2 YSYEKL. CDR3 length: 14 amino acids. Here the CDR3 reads CASSLGTLTYEQYF. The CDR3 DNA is TGCGCCAGCAGCCTTGGGACCTTAACCTACGAGCAGTACTTC.

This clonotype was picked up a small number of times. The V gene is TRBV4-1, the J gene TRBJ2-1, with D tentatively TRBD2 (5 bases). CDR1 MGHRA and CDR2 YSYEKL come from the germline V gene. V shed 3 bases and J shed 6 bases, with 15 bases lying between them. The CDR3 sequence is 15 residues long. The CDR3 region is CASSHPSGTSNEQFF. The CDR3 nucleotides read TGCGCCAGCAGCCACCCCTCGGGAACCTCCAATGAGCAGTTCTTC.

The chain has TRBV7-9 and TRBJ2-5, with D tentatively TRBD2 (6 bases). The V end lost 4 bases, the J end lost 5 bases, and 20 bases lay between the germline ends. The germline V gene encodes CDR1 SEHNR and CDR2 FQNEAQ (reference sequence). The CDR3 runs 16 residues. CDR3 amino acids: CASSSQPGPGAETQYF. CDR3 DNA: TGTGCCAGCAGCTCCCAACCTGGACCGGGAGCGGAGACCCAGTACTTC.

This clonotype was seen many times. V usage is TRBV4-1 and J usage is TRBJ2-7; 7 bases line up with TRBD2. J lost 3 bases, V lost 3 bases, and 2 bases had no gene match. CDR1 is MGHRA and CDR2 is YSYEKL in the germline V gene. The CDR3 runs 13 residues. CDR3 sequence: CASSHGLDYEQYF. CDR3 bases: TGCGCCAGCAGCCATGGACTAGACTACGAGCAGTACTTC.

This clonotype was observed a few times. CDR3 DNA sequence: TGTGCCAGCAGTTTGGCGTCTAGCGAGAGGCGGTACTTC. Its translation is CASSLASSERRYF. The chain combines TRBV27 with TRBJ2-7; D perhaps matches TRBD2 (6 bases). The CDR3 runs 13 residues. Between the trimmed V and J ends, which lost 3 bases and 12 bases, there was a span of 18 bases. Germline V lookup: CDR1 MNHEY, CDR2 SMNVEV (reference sequence).

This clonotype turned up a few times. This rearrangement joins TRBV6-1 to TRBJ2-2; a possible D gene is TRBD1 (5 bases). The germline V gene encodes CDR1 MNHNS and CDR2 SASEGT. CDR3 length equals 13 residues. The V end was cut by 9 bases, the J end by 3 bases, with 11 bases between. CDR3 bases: TGTGCCAGAGCAGGGTGGGACACCGGGGAGCTGTTTTTT. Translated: CARAGWDTGELFF.

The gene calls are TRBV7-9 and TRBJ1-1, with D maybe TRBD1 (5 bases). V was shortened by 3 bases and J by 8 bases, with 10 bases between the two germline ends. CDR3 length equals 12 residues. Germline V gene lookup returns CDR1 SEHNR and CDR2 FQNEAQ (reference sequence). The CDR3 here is CASSLAGDEAFF. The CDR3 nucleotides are TGTGCCAGCAGCTTGGCGGGGGACGAAGCTTTCTTT.

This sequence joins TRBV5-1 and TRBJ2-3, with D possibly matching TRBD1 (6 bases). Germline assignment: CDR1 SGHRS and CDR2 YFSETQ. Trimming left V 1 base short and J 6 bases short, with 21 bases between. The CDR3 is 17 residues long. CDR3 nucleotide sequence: TGCGCCAGCAGCTTGCCACCGGGACACCCCGGACGGGATACGCAGTATTTT. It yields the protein CASSLPPGHPGRDTQYF.

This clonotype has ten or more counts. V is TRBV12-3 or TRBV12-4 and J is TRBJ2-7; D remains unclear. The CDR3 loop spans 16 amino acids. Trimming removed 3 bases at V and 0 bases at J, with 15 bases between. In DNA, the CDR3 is TGTGCCAGCAGTTTCGACTCCGGGCCTCTCTCCTACGAGCAGTACTTC. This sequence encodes CASSFDSGPLSYEQYF.

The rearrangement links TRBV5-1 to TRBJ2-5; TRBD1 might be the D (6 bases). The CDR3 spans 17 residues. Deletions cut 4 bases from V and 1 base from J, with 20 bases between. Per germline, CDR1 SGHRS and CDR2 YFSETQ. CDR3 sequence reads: CASSQLQGFLSQETQYF. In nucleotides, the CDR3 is TGCGCCAGCAGCCAGTTACAGGGTTTTCTATCCCAAGAGACCCAGTACTTC.

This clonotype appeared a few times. CDR3 protein: CATSRPLTGRALGGELFF. The CDR3 region has the DNA TGTGCCACCAGCAGACCGTTGACAGGGAGAGCTCTAGGCGGGGAGCTGTTTTTT. This chain links TRBV15 with TRBJ2-2, with TRBD1 identical over 7 bases. The germline CDR1 and CDR2 sequences are LNHNV and YYDKDF (reference sequence). The CDR3 has 18 amino acids. V lost 2 bases to trimming and J lost 7 bases; unmatched junction nucleotides: 16.

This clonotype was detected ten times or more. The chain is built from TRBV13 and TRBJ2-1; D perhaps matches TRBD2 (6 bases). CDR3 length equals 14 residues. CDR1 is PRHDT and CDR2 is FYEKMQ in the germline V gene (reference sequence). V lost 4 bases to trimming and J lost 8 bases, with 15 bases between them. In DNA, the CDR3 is TGTGCCAGCAGCTCACCCGAACTAGCCGATGAGCAGTTCTTC. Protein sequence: CASSSPELADEQFF.

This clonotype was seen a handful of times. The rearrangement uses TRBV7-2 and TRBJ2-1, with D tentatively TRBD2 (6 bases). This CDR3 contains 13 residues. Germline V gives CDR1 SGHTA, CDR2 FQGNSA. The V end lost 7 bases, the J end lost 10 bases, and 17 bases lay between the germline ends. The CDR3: CASKRLASGEQFF. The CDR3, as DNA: TGTGCCAGCAAGAGGCTAGCCAGCGGGGAGCAGTTCTTC.

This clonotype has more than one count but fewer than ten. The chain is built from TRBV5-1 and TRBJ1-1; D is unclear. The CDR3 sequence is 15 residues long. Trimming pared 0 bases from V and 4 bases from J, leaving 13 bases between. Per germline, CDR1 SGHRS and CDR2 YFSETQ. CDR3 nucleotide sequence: TGCGCCAGCAGCTTGGCCGGGGTTTTGGGCACTGAAGCTTTCTTT. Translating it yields CASSLAGVLGTEAFF. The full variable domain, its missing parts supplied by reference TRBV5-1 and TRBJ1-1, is KAGVTQTPRYLIKTRGQQVTLSCSPISGHRSVSWYQQTPGQGLQFLFEYFSETQRNKGNFPGRFSGRQFSNSRSEMNVSTLELGDSALYLCASSLAGVLGTEAFFGQGTRLTVV.

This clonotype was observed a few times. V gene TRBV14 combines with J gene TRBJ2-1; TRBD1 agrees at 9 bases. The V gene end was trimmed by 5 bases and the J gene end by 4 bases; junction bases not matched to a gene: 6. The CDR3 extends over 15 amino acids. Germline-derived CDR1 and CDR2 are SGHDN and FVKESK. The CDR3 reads CASSYTGGAYNEQFF. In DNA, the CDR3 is TGTGCCAGCAGCTACACAGGGGGCGCTTACAATGAGCAGTTCTTC.

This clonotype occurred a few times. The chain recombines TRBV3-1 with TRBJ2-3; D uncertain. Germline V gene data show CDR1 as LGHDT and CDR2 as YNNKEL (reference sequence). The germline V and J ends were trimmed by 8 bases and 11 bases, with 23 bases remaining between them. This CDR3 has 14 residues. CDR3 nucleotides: TGTGCCAGCTCCCACAAGCTCATGGGTACAGTGCAGTATTTT. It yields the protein CASSHKLMGTVQYF.

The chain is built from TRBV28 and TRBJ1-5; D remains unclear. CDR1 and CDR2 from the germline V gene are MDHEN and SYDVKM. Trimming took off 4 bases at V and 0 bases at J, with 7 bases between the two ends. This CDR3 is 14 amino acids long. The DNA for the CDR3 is TGTGCCAGCAGTTCCCCGGTTAGCAATCAGCCCCAGCATTTT. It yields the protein CASSSPVSNQPQHF.

The CDR3 region has the DNA TGTGCCAGCACCCCGGGCTACTACGAGCAGTACTTC. Encoded protein: CASTPGYYEQYF. V and J are TRBV2 and TRBJ2-7; D is ambiguous. The CDR3 length is 12 residues. Trimming shortened V by 7 bases and J by 3 bases, and 10 bases separated the two germline ends. The germline V gene has CDR1 SNHLY and CDR2 FYNNEI.

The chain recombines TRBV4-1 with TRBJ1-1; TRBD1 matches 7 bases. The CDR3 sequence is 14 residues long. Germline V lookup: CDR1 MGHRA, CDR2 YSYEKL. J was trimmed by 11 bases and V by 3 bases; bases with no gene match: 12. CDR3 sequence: CASSQEGRDSEAFF. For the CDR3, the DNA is TGCGCCAGCAGCCAGGAAGGAAGGGACAGTGAGGCTTTCTTT.

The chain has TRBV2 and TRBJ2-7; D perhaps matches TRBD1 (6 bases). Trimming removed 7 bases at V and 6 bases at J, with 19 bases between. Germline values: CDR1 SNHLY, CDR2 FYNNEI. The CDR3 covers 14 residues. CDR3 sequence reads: CASTLGHRTCEQYF. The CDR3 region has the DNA TGTGCCAGCACCCTGGGACACCGAACCTGCGAGCAGTACTTC.

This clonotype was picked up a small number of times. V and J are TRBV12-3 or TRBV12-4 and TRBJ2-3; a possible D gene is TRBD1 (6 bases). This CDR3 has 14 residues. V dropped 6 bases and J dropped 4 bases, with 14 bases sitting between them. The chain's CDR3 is CASSPWGQSDTQYF. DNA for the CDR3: TGTGCCAGCAGCCCTTGGGGGCAATCAGATACGCAGTATTTT.